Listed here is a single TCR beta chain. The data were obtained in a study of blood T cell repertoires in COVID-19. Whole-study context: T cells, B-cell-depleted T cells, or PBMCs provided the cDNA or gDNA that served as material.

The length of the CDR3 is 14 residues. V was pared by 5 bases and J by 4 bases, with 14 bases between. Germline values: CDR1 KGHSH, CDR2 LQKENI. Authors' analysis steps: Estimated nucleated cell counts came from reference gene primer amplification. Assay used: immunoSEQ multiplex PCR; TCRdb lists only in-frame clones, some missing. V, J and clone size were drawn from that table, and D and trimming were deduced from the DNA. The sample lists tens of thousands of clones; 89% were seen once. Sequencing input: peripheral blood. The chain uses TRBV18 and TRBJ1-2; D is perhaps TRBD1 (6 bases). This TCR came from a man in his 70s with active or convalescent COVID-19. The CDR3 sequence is CASSETDSSYGYTF. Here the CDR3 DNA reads TGTGCCAGCTCAGAAACGGACAGTTCCTATGGCTACACCTTC. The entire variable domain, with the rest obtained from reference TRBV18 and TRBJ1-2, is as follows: NAGVMQNPRHLVRRRGQEARLRCSPMKGHSHVYWYRQLPEEGLKFMVYLQKENIIDESGMPKERFSAEFPKEGPSILRIQQVVRGDSAAYFCASSETDSSYGYTFGSGTRLTVV.